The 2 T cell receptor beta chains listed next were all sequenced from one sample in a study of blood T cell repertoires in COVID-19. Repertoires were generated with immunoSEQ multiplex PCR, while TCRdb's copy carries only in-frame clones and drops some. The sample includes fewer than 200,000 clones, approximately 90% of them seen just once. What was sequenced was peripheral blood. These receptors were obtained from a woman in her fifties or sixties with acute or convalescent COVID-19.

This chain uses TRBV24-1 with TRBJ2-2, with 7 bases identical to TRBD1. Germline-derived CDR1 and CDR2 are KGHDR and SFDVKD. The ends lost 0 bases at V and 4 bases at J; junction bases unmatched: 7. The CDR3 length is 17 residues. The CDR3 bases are TGTGCCACCAGTGATTTGGGAAAACAGGGGACCACCGGGGAGCTGTTTTTT. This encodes CATSDLGKQGTTGELFF.

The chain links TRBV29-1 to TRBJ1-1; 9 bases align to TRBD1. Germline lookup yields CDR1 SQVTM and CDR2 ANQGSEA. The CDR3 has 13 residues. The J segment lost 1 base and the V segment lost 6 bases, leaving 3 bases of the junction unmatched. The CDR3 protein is CSVTGQGNTEAFF. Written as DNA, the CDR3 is TGCAGCGTGACGGGACAGGGGAACACTGAAGCTTTCTTT.